This TCR beta chain was identified during a study of T-cell reconstitution after alpha-beta-depleted transplantation in children. Trimming removed 6 bases from V and 7 bases from J, with 12 bases in between. The CDR3 spans 11 residues. Germline-derived CDR1 and CDR2 are DFQATT and SNEGSKA (reference sequence). Using unique molecular identifiers, the investigators prepared the TCRbeta library. TCRdb redid the calling of the PCR reads with MiXCR, one entry per CDR3 protein. The sample records about 460,000 distinct CDR3 sequences, over 9.5% being singletons. This clonotype occurred many times. The antigen is undetermined. Study observations and caveats: Surviving recipient T cells and thymic progenitors underlay high day-60 TCRbeta diversity in some patients. After transplant, at about two months, alpha-beta T cells were reportedly derived from several hundred expanded graft clones. Among T cells one year after transplant, newly produced cells accounted for most counts and diversity.

The genes are TRBV20-1 and TRBJ1-1; D unclear. The sequence was obtained from a child younger than 10 with inherited bone marrow failure, due to receive a stem cell transplant. The sample consisted of PBMCs, taken before TCRalphabeta/CD19-depleted stem cell transplant. The CDR3 is CSAHRALEAFF. The CDR3 coding sequence is TGCAGTGCCCACCGGGCGCTTGAAGCTTTCTTT.